The subject of this entry is one T cell receptor (beta chain). Its cognate antigen is unknown. V shed 2 bases and J 7 bases; nucleotides not matched to a gene: 4. The germline V gene encodes CDR1 MNHNY and CDR2 SVGAGI (reference sequence). This CDR3 region has 14 residues. The data originate from a study of T cell repertoires in ileal Crohn's disease. Study-wide background: Every patient was operated on for stricturing (approximately 60%) or penetrating (39%) complications. Overall study findings and caveats: Compared with CD4 T cells, sorted CD8 cells carried more expanded clones.

The method was immunoSEQ multiplex PCR; TCRdb's version includes in-frame clones alone and lacks a portion of them. The sample has 15,000 to 20,000 clones; less than 90% are singletons. This sequence originates from an adult with Crohn's disease. The sequenced sample consisted of ileal tissue. This chain uses TRBV6-6 with TRBJ2-1; TRBD2 aligns across 8 bases. The CDR3 loop is CASSYEGGGNEQFF. In DNA form, the CDR3 reads TGTGCCAGCAGTTACGAGGGCGGGGGGAATGAGCAGTTCTTC.